This TCR beta chain comes out of a study of Ad26.COV2.S vaccination and SARS-CoV-2 variants. Study as a whole: Intramuscular Ad26.COV2.S at 5x10^10 or 1x10^11 viral particles. The study's findings and limits: People given the vaccine had a wider spike-specific TCR breadth than placebo recipients did.

Points on this clone: What it recognizes is unknown. Other DNA sequences from this sample encode an identical CDR3 as well.

The CDR3 covers 11 residues. Germline assignment: CDR1 KGHDR and CDR2 SFDVKD. V was shortened by 2 bases and J by 4 bases, with 2 bases between the two germline ends. Method: immunoSEQ multiplex PCR; TCRdb's copy keeps in-frame clones and lacks some. The repertoire holds fewer than 500,000 clones, with 90% as singletons. Treatment noted: 19 received Ad26.COV2.S at low or high dose, single or two shots; about 5 received placebo; per-sample allocation not given. The samples were gathered on day 63 after the first injection of vaccine or placebo. Recruitment in Boston yielded a donor of adult age, 18-55 years.

The sample here was peripheral blood, taken in a trial of Ad26.COV2.S vaccine versus placebo. The TCR originated in a person aged 18-60 years who received the Ad26.COV2.S COVID-19 vaccine or a placebo. The J gene is TRBJ2-7, the V gene TRBV24-1, with unresolved D. The CDR3 spells CATSDSYEQYF. The CDR3 DNA sequence: TGTGCCACCAGTGATTCTTACGAGCAGTACTTC.